The entry below gives a single T cell receptor (beta chain) sequence along with its context. These data are taken from a study of blood T cell repertoires in COVID-19. Study-level information: Samples of COVID-19 (acute and convalescent) were obtained from the United States, Italy and Spain. T cells, B-cell-depleted T cells, or PBMCs supplied cDNA or gDNA.

Under the authors' procedure: Scientists estimated how many nucleated cells there were by amplifying reference gene primers. This table comes from immunoSEQ multiplex PCR, and its TCRdb copy is limited to in-frame clones, with some not included. V, J and clone size reflect that table, while D and trimming were determined from the DNA. This sample has more than 35,000 clones, with roughly 78% found just once. Germline CDR1 MNHNY, CDR2 SVGAGI (reference sequence). V was clipped by 7 bases and J by 5 bases, with 17 bases between them. The CDR3 has 15 amino acids. The V gene is TRBV6-6, the J gene TRBJ2-2; D ambiguous. Material: peripheral blood. The clonotype was recovered from a woman in her seventies with acute or convalescent COVID-19. CDR3 sequence (DNA): TGTGCCAGCACCCCTAGTGGTGCATATACCGGGGAGCTGTTTTTT. Translated: CASTPSGAYTGELFF.